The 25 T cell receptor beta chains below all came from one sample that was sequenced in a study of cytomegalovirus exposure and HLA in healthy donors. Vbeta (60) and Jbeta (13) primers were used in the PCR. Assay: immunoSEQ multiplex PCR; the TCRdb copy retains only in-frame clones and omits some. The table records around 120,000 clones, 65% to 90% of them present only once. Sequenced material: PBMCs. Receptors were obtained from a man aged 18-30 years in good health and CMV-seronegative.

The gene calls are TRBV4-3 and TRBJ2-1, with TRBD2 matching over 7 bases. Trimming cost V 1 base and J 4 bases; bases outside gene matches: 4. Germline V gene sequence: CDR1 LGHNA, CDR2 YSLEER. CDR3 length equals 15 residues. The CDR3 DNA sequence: TGCGCCAGCAGCCAAGCGGCGGGAGCTTACAATGAGCAGTTCTTC. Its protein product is CASSQAAGAYNEQFF.

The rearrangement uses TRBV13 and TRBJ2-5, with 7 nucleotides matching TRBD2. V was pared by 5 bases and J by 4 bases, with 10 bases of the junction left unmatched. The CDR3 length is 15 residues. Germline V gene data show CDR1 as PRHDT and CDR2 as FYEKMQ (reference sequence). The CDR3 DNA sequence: TGTGCCAGCAGCATCCGGACTAGTTTCCGAGAGACCCAGTACTTC. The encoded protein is CASSIRTSFRETQYF.

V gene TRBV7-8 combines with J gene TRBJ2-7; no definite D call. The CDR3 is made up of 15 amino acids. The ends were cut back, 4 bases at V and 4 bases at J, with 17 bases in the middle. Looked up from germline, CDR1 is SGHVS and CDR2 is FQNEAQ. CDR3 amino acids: CASSWRRERSYEQYF. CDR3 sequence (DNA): TGTGCCAGCAGCTGGAGACGAGAACGGTCGTACGAGCAGTACTTC.

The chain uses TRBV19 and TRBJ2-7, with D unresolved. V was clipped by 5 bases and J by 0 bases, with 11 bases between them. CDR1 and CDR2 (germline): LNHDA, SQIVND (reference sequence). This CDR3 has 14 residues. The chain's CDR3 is CASSGIMSSYEQYF. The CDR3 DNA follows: TGTGCCAGTAGTGGTATCATGAGCTCCTACGAGCAGTACTTC.

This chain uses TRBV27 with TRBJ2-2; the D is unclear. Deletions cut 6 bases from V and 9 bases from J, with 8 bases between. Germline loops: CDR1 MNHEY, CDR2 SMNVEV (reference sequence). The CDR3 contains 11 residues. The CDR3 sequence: CASRSRRELFF. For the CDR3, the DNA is TGTGCCAGCAGATCGCGCCGGGAGCTGTTTTTT.

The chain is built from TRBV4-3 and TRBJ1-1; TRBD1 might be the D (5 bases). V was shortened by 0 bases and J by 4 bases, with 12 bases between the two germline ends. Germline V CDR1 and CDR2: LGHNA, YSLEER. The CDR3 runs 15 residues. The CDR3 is CASSQDRVRATEAFF. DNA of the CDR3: TGCGCCAGCAGCCAAGATAGGGTCAGGGCCACTGAAGCTTTCTTT.

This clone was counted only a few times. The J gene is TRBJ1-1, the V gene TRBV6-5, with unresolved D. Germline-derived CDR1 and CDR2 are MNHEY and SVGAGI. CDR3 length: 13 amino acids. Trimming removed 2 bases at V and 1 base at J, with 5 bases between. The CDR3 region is CASSYEGNTEAFF. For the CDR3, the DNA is TGTGCCAGCAGTTACGAGGGGAACACTGAAGCTTTCTTT.

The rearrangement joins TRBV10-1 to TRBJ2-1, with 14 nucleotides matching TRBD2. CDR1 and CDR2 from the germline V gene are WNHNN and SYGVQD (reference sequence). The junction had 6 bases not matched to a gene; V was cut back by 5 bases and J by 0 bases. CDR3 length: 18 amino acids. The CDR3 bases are TGCGCCAGCAGTCAAGGGACTAGCGGGGGCATCTCCTACAATGAGCAGTTCTTC. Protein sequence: CASSQGTSGGISYNEQFF.

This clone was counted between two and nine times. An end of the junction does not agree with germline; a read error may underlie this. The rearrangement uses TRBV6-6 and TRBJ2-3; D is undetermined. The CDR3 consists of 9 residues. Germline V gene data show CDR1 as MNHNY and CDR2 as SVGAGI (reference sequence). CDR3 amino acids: CASSSSSFF. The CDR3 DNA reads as TGTGCCAGCAGTTCTTCTTCCTTCTTT.

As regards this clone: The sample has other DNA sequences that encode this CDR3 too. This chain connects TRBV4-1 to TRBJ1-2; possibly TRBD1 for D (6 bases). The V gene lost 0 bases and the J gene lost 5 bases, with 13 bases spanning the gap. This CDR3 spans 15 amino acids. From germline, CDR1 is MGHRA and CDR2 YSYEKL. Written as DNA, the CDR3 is TGCGCCAGCAGCCAAGACCGGGACATCGGGTATGGCTACACCTTC. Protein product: CASSQDRDIGYGYTF.

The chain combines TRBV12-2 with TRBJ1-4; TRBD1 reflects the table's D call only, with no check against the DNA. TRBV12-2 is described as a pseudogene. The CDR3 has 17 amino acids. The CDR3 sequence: CASRPPGTDSTNEKLFF. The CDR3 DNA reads TGTGCAAGTCGCCCGCCCGGGACAGACTCAACTAATGAAAAACTGTTTTTT.

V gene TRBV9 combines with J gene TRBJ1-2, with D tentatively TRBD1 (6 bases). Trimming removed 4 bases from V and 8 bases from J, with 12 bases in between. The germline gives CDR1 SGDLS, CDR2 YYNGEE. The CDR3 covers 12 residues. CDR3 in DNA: TGTGCCAGCAGCATCGGTGGGGGCGGCTACACCTTC. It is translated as CASSIGGGGYTF.

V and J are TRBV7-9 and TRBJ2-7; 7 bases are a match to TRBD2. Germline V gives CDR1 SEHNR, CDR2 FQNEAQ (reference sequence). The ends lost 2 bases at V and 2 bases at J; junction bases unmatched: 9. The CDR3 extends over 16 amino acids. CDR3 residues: CASSLIPGGSTYEQYF. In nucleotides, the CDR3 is TGTGCCAGCAGCTTAATTCCCGGGGGGAGCACCTACGAGCAGTACTTC.

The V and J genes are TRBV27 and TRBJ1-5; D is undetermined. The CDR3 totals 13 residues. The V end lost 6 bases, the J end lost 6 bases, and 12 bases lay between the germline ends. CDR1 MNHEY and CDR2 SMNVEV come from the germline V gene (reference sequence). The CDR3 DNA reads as TGTGCCAGCAGACCAATAGGCGGTCAGCCCCAGCATTTT. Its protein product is CASRPIGGQPQHF.

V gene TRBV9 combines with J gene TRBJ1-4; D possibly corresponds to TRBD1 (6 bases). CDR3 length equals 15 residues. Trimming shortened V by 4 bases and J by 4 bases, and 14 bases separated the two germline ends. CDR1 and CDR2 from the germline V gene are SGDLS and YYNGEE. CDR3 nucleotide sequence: TGTGCCAGCAGCTCAGGGGCCCTCTTTAATGAAAAACTGTTTTTT. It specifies CASSSGALFNEKLFF. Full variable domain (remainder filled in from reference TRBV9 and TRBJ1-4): DSGVTQTPKHLITATGQRVTLRCSPRSGDLSVYWYQQSLDQGLQFLIQYYNGEERAKGNILERFSAQQFPDLHSELNLSSLELGDSALYFCASSSGALFNEKLFFGSGTQLSVL.

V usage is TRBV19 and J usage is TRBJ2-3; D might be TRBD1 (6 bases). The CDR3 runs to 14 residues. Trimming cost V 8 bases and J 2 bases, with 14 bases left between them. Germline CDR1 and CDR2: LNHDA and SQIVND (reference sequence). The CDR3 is CASADRPFTDTQYF. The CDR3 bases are TGTGCCAGTGCCGACAGGCCCTTCACAGATACGCAGTATTTT. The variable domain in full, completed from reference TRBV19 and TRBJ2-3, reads DGGITQSPKYLFRKEGQNVTLSCEQNLNHDAMYWYRQDPGQGLRLIYYSQIVNDFQKGDIAEGYSVSREKKESFPLTVTSAQKNPTAFYLCASADRPFTDTQYFGPGTRLTVL.

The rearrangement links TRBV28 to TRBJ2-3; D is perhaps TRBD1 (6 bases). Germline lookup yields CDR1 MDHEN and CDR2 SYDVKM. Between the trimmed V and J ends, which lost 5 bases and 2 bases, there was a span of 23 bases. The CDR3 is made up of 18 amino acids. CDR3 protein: CASSPPGLGGLITDTQYF. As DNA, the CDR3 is TGTGCCAGCAGTCCCCCGGGTCTTGGGGGCCTTATCACAGATACGCAGTATTTT. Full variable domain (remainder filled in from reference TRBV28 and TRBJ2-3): DVKVTQSSRYLVKRTGEKVFLECVQDMDHENMFWYRQDPGLGLRLIYFSYDVKMKEKGDIPEGYSVSREKKERFSLILESASTNQTSMYLCASSPPGLGGLITDTQYFGPGTRLTVL.

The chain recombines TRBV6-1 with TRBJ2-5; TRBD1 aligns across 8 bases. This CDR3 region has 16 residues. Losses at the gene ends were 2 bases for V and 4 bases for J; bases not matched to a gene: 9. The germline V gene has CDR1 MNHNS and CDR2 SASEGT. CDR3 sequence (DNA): TGTGCCAGCAGTGAATTATCCCGACAGGGGAGAGAGACCCAGTACTTC. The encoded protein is CASSELSRQGRETQYF.

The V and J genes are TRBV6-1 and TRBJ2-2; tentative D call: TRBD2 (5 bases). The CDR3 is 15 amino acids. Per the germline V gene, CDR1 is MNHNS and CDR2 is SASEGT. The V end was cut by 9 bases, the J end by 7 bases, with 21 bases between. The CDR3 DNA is TGTGCCAGTGTCCCCGGGGAGCTTATTGGCGGGGAGCTGTTTTTT. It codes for CASVPGELIGGELFF.

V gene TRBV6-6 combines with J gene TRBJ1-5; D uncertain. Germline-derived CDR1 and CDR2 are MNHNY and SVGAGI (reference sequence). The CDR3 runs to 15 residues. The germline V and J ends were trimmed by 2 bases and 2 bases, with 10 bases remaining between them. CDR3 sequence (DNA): TGTGCCAGCAGTTACCGAGGGTCGGGCAATCAGCCCCAGCATTTT. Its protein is CASSYRGSGNQPQHF.

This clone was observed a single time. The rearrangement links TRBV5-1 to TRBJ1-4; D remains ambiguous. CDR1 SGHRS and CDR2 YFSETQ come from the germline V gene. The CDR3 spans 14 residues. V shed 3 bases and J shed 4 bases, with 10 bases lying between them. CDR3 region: CASSSRGDNEKLFF. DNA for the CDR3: TGCGCCAGCAGCTCTCGGGGAGATAATGAAAAACTGTTTTTT.

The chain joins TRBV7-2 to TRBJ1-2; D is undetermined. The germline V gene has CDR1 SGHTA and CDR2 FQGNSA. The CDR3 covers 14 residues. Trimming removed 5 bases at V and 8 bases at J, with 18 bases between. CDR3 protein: CASSLDASARGYTF. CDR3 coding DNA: TGTGCCAGCAGCCTCGACGCCTCAGCTAGGGGCTACACCTTC. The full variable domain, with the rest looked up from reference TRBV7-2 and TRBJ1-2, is GAGVSQSPSNKVTEKGKDVELRCDPISGHTALYWYRQSLGQGLEFLIYFQGNSAPDKSGLPSDRFSAERTGGSVSTLTIQRTQQEDSAVYLCASSLDASARGYTFGSGTRLTVV.

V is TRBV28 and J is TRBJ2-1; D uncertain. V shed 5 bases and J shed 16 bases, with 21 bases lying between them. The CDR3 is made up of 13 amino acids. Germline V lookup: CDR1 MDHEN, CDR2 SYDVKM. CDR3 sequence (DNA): TGTGCCAGCAGTCCGACATGGATTCCGCAAGGTTTCTTC. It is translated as CASSPTWIPQGFF.

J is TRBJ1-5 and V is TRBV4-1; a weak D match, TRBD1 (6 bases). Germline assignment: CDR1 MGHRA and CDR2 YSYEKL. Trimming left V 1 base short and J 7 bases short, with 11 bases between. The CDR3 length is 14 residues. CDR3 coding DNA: TGCGCCAGCAGCCAAGGAGAGGGGGTACAGCCCCAGCATTTT. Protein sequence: CASSQGEGVQPQHF.

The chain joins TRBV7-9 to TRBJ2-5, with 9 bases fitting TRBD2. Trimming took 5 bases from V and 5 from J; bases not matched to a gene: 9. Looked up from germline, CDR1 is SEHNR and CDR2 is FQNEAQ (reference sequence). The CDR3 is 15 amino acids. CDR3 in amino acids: CASSQGAGGWETQYF. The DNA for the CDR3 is TGTGCCAGCAGCCAAGGAGCGGGGGGATGGGAGACCCAGTACTTC.